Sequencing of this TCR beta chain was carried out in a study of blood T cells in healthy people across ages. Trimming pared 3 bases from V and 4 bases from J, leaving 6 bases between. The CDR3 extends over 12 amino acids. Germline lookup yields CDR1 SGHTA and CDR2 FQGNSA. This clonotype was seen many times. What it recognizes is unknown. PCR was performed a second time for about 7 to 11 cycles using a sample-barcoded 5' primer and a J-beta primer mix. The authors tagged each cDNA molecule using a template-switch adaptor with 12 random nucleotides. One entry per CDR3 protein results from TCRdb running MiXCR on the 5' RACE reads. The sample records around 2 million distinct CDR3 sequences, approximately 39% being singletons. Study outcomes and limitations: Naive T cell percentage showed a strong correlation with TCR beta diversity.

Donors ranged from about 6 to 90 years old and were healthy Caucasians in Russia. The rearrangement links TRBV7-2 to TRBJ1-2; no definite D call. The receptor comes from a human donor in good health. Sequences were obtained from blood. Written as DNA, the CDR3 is TGTGCCAGCAGCTTTCGCCTCTATGGCTACACCTTC. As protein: CASSFRLYGYTF.